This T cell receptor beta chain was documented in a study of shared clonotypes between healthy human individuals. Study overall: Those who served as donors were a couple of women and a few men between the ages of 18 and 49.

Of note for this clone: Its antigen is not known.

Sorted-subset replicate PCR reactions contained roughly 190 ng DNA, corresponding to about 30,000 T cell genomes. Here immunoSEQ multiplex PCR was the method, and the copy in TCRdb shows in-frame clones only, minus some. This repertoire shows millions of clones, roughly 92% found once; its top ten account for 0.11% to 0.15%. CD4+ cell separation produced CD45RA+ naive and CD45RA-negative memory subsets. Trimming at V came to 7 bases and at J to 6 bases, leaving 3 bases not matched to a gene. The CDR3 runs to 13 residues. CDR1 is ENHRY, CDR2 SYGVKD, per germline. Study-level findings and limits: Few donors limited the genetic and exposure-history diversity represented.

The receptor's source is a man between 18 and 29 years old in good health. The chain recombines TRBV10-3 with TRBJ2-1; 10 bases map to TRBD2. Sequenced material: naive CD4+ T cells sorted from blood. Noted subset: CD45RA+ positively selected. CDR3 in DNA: TGTGCCATCAAACAGCGGGAGGGCAATGAGCAGTTCTTC. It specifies CAIKQREGNEQFF.